Listed below are T cell receptor beta chains from one sample, sequenced in a study of tumor-infiltrating lymphocytes in primary liver carcinoma. One entry per CDR3 protein results from TCRdb running MiXCR on the multiplex PCR reads. This sample has fewer than 350,000 distinct CDR3 sequences, with approximately 65% found just once. What was sequenced was peripheral blood. These receptors came from a man aged 40-50 years with primary liver carcinoma and hepatitis B virus infection. The CDR3 runs from the conserved cysteine through the conserved F or W. Each record gives: D gene, J gene, clone size, V gene, CDR3 protein, CDR3 DNA. A D gene is named only where the DNA matches it firmly. Clone size is stated in some rows and not others, as once, few, many or a class when expanded.

D: .
J: TRBJ1-4
size: many
V: TRBV12-3/TRBV12-4
CDR3: CASRLTGNEKLFF
DNA: TGTGCCAGCAGACTCACGGGTAATGAAAAACTGTTTTTT

D: TRBD2
J: TRBJ2-7
size: .
V: TRBV19
CDR3: CASSTARGSYEQYF
DNA: TGTGCCAGTAGTACGGCGCGGGGGTCCTACGAGCAGTACTTC

D: TRBD2
J: TRBJ2-2
size: .
V: TRBV5-6
CDR3: CASSAGTRGDLGELSF
DNA: TGTGCCAGCAGCGCAGGGACTAGAGGGGATCTTGGGGAGCTGTCTTTT

D: .
J: TRBJ1-1
size: once
V: TRBV11-2
CDR3: CTSSLEPRGSAFF
DNA: TGTACCAGTAGCTTAGAACCACGCGGCTCCGCTTTCTTT

D: .
J: TRBJ2-6
size: many
V: TRBV4-2
CDR3: CASSQTSGGVAGANVLTF
DNA: TGTGCCAGCAGCCAAACCTCTGGCGGGGTGGCTGGGGCCAACGTCCTGACTTTC

D: .
J: TRBJ2-2
size: .
V: TRBV4-3
CDR3: CASSPQRIGELFF
DNA: TGTGCCAGCAGCCCCCAACGCATCGGGGAGCTGTTTTTT

D: TRBD2
J: TRBJ2-7
size: .
V: TRBV6-1
CDR3: CASSEARGGLAVYELYF
DNA: TGTGCCAGCAGTGAAGCGCGGGGGGGACTAGCGGTCTACGAGCTGTACTTC

D: TRBD1
J: TRBJ1-1
size: .
V: TRBV10-3
CDR3: CAIRRRLQGLNTEAFF
DNA: TGTGCCATCAGGAGGAGGTTACAGGGGTTGAACACTGAAGCTTTCTTT

D: TRBD2
J: TRBJ2-7
size: few
V: TRBV28
CDR3: CASSLTSGTYEQYF
DNA: TGTGCCAGCAGTTTGACTAGCGGGACCTACGAGCAGTACTTC

D: .
J: TRBJ1-1
size: .
V: TRBV9
CDR3: CVSSPQFTLANTEAFF
DNA: TGTGTCAGCAGCCCCCAATTTACGCTAGCGAACACTGAAGCTTTCTTT

D: TRBD2
J: TRBJ2-1
size: .
V: TRBV11-3
CDR3: CASNLGGLVGSGQFF
DNA: TGTGCCAGCAACTTAGGAGGACTAGTGGGATCGGGACAGTTCTTC

D: .
J: TRBJ2-3
size: .
V: TRBV6-2/TRBV6-3
CDR3: CASSSPGTSDTHYF
DNA: TGTGCCAGCAGTTCACCCGGGACTTCAGATACGCACTATTTT

D: .
J: TRBJ1-5
size: few
V: TRBV6-4
CDR3: CASRTTLWPQHF
DNA: TGTGCCAGCCGGACGACGCTCTGGCCCCAGCATTTT

D: .
J: TRBJ1-1
size: .
V: TRBV18
CDR3: CASSPGALLMNTEAFF
DNA: TGTGCCAGCTCACCAGGGGCGCTACTTATGAACACTGAAGCTTTCTTT

D: TRBD1
J: TRBJ2-7
size: .
V: TRBV4-2
CDR3: CASSSGDSSYEQYF
DNA: TGTGCCAGCAGCTCCGGGGACAGCTCCTACGAGCAGTACTTC

D: TRBD2
J: TRBJ2-1
size: few
V: TRBV6-5
CDR3: CASTPTGTSGNNEQFF
DNA: TGTGCCAGCACCCCGACCGGGACTAGCGGGAACAATGAGCAGTTCTTC

D: .
J: TRBJ2-1
size: .
V: TRBV15
CDR3: CATSTGVRAGSSYNEQFF
DNA: TGTGCCACCAGCACAGGGGTACGAGCGGGTAGCTCCTACAATGAGCAGTTCTTC

D: TRBD2
J: TRBJ2-7
size: .
V: TRBV19
CDR3: CASNRGLAGTGEQYF
DNA: TGTGCCAGTAACCGTGGACTAGCGGGAACCGGTGAGCAGTACTTC